This T cell receptor beta chain was documented in a study of identical twins. As for this clonotype: Its cognate antigen is unknown.

Template switching, a step in the protocol, added a universal primer site, and cDNA carried unique molecular identifiers. TCRdb re-called the 5' RACE reads with MiXCR, one entry per CDR3 protein. This table has about 900,000 distinct CDR3 sequences, 9% to 15% appearing once. Findings of the study overall: The study found that models underestimated out-of-frame TCR alpha sharing in monozygotic twins. The presence of invariant MAIT and iNKT cells could partly confound analyses of zero-insertion sequences.

Each donor (without exception) was a healthy Caucasian. Germline V CDR1 and CDR2: DFQATT, SNEGSKA (reference sequence). Trimming took 0 bases from V and 4 from J; bases not matched to a gene: 6. The CDR3 runs to 15 residues. The same specimen was also included in a second study, on yellow fever vaccine responses in identical twins.

The sequenced sample was PBMCs. This rearrangement joins TRBV20-1 to TRBJ2-1; TRBD2 matches at 7 bases. The source of this sequence is a woman aged 18-29 years in good health. This chain's CDR3 is CSARDKQGGYNEQFF. The CDR3 DNA follows: TGCAGTGCTAGAGATAAGCAGGGAGGGTACAATGAGCAGTTCTTC.